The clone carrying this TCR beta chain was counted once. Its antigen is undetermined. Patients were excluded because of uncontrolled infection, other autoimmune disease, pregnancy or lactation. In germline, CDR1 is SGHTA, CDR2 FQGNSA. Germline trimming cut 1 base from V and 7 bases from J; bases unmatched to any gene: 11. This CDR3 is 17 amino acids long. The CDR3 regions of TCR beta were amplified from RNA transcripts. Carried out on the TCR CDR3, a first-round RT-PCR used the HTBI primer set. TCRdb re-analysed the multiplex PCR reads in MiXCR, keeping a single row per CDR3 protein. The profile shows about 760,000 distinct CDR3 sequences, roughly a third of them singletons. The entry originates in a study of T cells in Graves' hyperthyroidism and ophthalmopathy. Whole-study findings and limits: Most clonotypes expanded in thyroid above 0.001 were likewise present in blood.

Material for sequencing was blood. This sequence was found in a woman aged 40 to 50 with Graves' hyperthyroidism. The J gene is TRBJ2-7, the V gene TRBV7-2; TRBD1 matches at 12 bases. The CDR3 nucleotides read TGTGCCAGCAGCTTAGTTTCATGGGGACAGGGGGCAGAAGAGCAGTACTTC. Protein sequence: CASSLVSWGQGAEEQYF.